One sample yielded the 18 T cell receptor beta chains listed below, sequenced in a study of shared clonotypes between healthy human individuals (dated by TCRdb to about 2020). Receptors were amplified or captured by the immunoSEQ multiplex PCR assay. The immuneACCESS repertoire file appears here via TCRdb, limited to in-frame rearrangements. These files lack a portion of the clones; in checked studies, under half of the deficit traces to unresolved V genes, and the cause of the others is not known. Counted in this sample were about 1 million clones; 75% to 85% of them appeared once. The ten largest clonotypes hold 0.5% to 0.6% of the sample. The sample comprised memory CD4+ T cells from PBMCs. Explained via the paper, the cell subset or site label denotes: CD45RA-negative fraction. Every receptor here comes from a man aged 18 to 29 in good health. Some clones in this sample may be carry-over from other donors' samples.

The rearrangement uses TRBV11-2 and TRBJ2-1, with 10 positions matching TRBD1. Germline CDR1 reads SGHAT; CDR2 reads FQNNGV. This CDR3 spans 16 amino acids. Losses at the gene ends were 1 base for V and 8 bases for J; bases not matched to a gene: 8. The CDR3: CASSLGQGAIGDEQFF. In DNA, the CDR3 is TGTGCCAGCAGCTTAGGACAGGGGGCGATAGGGGATGAGCAGTTCTTC.

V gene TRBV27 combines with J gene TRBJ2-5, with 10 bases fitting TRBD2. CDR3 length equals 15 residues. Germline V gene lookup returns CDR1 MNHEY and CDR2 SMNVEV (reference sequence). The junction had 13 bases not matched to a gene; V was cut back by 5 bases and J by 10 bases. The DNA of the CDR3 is TGTGCCAGCAGTCGTTCTAGCGGGAGCTCCCAGAACCAGTACTTC. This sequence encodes CASSRSSGSSQNQYF.

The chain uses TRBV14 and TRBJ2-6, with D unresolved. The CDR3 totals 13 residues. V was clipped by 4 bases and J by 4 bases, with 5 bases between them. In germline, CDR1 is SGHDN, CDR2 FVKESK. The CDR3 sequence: CASSPQGANVLTF. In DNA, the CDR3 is TGTGCCAGCAGCCCGCAGGGGGCCAACGTCCTGACTTTC.

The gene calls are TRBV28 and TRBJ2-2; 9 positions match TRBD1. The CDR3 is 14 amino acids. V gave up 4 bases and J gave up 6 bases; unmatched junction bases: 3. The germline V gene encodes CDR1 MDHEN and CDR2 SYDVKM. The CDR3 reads CASSSGQGPGELFF. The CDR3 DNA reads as TGTGCCAGCAGTTCTGGACAGGGGCCCGGGGAGCTGTTTTTT.

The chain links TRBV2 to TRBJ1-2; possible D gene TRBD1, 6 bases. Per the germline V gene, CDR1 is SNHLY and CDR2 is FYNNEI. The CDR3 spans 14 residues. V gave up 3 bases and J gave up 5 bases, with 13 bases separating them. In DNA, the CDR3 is TGTGCCAGCAGTGACGGAGGGGGGCCTTATGGCTACACCTTC. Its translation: CASSDGGGPYGYTF.

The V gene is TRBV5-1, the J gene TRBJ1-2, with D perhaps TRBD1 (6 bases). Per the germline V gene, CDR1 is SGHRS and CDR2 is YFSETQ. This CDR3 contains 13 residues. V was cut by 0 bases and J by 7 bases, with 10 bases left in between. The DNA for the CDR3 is TGCGCCAGCAGCTTGGACAGGGACGGTGGCTACACCTTC. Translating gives CASSLDRDGGYTF.

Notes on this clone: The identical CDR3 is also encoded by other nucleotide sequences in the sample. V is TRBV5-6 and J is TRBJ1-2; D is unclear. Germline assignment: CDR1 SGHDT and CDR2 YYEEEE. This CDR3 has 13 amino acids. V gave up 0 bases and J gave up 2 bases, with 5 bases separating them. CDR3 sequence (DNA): TGTGCCAGCAGCTTGGCTGACAACTATGGCTACACCTTC. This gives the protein CASSLADNYGYTF.

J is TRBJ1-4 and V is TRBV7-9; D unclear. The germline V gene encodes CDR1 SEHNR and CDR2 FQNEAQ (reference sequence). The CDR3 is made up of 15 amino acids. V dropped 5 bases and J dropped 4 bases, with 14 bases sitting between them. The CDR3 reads CASSPPEEGNEKLFF. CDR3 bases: TGTGCCAGCAGCCCACCCGAGGAGGGTAATGAAAAACTGTTTTTT.

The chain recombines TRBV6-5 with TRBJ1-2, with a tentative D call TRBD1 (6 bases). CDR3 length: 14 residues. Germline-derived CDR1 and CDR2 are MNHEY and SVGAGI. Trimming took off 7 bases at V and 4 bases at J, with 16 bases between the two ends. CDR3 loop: CASMRGGGAYGYTF. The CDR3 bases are TGTGCCAGCATGAGAGGCGGGGGCGCCTATGGCTACACCTTC.

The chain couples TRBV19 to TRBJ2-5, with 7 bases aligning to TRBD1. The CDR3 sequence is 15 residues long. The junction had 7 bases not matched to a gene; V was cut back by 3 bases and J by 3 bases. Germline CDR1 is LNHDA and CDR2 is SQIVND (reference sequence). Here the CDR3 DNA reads TGTGCCAGTAGTATTGGACAGGTACGGAAAGAGACCCAGTACTTC. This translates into CASSIGQVRKETQYF.

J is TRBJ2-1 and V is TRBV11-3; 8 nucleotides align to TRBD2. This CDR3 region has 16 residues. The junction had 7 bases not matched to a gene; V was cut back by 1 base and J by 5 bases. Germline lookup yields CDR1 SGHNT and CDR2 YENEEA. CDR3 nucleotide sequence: TGTGCCAGCAGCTTAGTGGGCGGGAGGCCCAACAATGAGCAGTTCTTC. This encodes CASSLVGGRPNNEQFF.

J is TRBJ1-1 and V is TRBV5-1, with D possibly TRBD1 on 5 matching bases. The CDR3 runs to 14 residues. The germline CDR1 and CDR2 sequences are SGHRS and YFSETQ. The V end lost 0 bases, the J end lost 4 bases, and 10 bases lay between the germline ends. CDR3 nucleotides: TGCGCCAGCAGCTTGGGGGGGAGAGGCACTGAAGCTTTCTTT. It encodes CASSLGGRGTEAFF.

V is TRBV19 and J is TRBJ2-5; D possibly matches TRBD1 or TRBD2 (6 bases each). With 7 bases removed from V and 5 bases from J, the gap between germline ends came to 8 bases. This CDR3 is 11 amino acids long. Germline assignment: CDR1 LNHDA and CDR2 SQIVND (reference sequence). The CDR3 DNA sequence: TGTGCCAGTAACGGGGGCGAGACCCAGTACTTC. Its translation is CASNGGETQYF.

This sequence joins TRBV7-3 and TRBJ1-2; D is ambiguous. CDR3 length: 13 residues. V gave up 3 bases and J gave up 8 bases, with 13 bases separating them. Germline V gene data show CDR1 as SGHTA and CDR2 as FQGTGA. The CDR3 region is CASSFQPRQGYTF. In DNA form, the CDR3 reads TGTGCCAGCAGCTTTCAACCCCGGCAGGGCTACACCTTC.

CDR3 in amino acids: CAWGSGPRAQHF. As DNA, the CDR3 is TGTGCCTGGGGGTCCGGGCCCCGAGCCCAGCATTTT. The genes are TRBV30 and TRBJ1-5; D not certain. This CDR3 is built from 12 residues. V dropped 5 bases and J dropped 11 bases, with 16 bases sitting between them. Germline CDR1 is GTSNPN and CDR2 is SVGIG (reference sequence). Based on the CDR3 plus reference TRBV30 and TRBJ1-5, the full variable domain is SQTIHQWPATLVQPVGSPLSLECTVEGTSNPNLYWYRQAAGRGLQLLFYSVGIGQISSEVPQNLSASRPQDRQFILSSKKLLLSDSGFYLCAWGSGPRAQHFGDGTRLSIL.

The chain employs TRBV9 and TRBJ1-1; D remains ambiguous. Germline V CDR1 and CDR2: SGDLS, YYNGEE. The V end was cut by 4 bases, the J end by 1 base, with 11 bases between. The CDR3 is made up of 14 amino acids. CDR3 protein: CASSPKDQNTEAFF. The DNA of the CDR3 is TGTGCCAGCAGCCCAAAGGACCAGAACACTGAAGCTTTCTTT.

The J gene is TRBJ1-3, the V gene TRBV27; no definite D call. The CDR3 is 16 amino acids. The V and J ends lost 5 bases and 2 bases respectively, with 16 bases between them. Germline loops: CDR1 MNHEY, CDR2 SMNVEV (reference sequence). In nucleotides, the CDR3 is TGTGCCAGCAGTCCAGGTGGGATCGTAGCTGGAAACACCATATATTTT. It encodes CASSPGGIVAGNTIYF.

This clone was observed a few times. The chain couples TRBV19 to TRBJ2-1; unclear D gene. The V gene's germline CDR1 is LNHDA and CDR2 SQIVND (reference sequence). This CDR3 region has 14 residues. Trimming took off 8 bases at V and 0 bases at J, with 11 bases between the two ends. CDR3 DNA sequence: TGTGCCAGTTCCCTCCCAGGCTCCTACAATGAGCAGTTCTTC. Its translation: CASSLPGSYNEQFF.